These 16 T cell receptor beta chains originate from one sample sequenced in a study of blood T cell repertoires in COVID-19. Measured with immunoSEQ multiplex PCR; TCRdb has only the in-frame clones, and not every one. The data contain about half a million clones, roughly 85% of them singletons. The specimen was peripheral blood. All receptors come from a human donor in a cohort sampled during active COVID-19.

V gene TRBV7-8 combines with J gene TRBJ2-7; the D is unclear. Germline loops: CDR1 SGHVS, CDR2 FQNEAQ. V lost 0 bases to trimming and J lost 2 bases, with 5 bases between them. The CDR3 runs 13 residues. Written as DNA, the CDR3 is TGTGCCAGCAGCTTAGCGTCCACCTACGAGCAGTACTTC. Protein: CASSLASTYEQYF.

The rearrangement joins TRBV7-3 to TRBJ2-3; D gene uncertain. The CDR3 is 13 residues long. Germline assignment: CDR1 SGHTA and CDR2 FQGTGA. Trimming removed 5 bases at V and 0 bases at J, with 6 bases between. CDR3 region: CASSRASTDTQYF. The CDR3 DNA reads TGTGCCAGCAGCCGAGCTAGCACAGATACGCAGTATTTT.

V gene TRBV6-5 combines with J gene TRBJ2-1, with 9 bases fitting TRBD2. The CDR3 contains 15 residues. V dropped 1 base and J dropped 10; count of bases not matched to a gene: 8. The germline CDR1 and CDR2 sequences are MNHEY and SVGAGI. The CDR3 region is CASSYYSAGGWEQFF. The CDR3 nucleotides read TGTGCCAGCAGTTACTACTCAGCGGGGGGATGGGAGCAGTTCTTC.

A remark on this clone: Mismatch with germline at one junction end may stem from a read error. V gene TRBV3-1 (or the pseudogene TRBV3-2) combines with J gene TRBJ2-5; D gene unclear. The CDR3 spans 13 residues. Germline CDR1 is LGHDT and CDR2 is YNNKEL (reference sequence). CDR3 in DNA: TGTGCCAGCAGCCAGAACAGCCAAGGGACCCAGTACTTC. Amino acid sequence: CASSQNSQGTQYF.

The chain recombines TRBV11-2 with TRBJ1-1, with D perhaps matching TRBD1 (6 bases). CDR3 size: 17 residues. Germline V lookup: CDR1 SGHAT, CDR2 FQNNGV. V lost 5 bases, J lost 8 bases, and 27 bases lay in between. CDR3 nucleotides: TGTGCCAGCAGCCCAAACCTCAGAGGGGGTTTCCCTCCAGAAGCTTTCTTT. Encoded protein: CASSPNLRGGFPPEAFF.

This chain connects TRBV30 to TRBJ1-1, with D unresolved. V lost 0 bases, J lost 3 bases, and 14 bases lay in between. The germline V gene encodes CDR1 GTSNPN and CDR2 SVGIG (reference sequence). CDR3 size: 15 residues. The CDR3 DNA reads TGTGCCTGGAGTGTACCGACCCATACAGACACTGAAGCTTTCTTT. Residues: CAWSVPTHTDTEAFF.

The chain is built from TRBV12-3 or TRBV12-4 and TRBJ1-1, with 7 bases identical to TRBD1. This CDR3 is built from 13 residues. Trimming at V came to 6 bases and at J to 5 bases, leaving 6 bases not matched to a gene. The DNA for the CDR3 is TGTGCCAGCAGATACAAACAGGGGACTGAAGCTTTCTTT. Its translation is CASRYKQGTEAFF.

V usage is TRBV2 and J usage is TRBJ1-1; D ambiguous. CDR3 length: 13 amino acids. Trimming removed 4 bases at V and 5 bases at J, with 11 bases between. CDR1 and CDR2 (germline): SNHLY, FYNNEI. DNA of the CDR3: TGTGCCAGCAGTGGACGGGAGAAGACTGAAGCTTTCTTT. As protein: CASSGREKTEAFF.

This clone was observed a single time. This rearrangement joins TRBV14 to TRBJ1-4; 8 nucleotides align to TRBD1. The CDR3 loop spans 13 amino acids. CDR1 is SGHDN and CDR2 is FVKESK in the germline V gene. V dropped 5 bases and J dropped 8; count of bases not matched to a gene: 4. CDR3 protein: CASSGQGREKLFF. The CDR3 DNA is TGTGCCAGCAGCGGACAGGGTCGAGAAAAACTGTTTTTT.

The rearrangement joins TRBV6-2 or TRBV6-3 to TRBJ2-3; D might be TRBD1 (5 bases). The CDR3 has 14 residues. Germline V gene lookup returns CDR1 MNHEY and CDR2 SVGEGT. Trimming took off 2 bases at V and 4 bases at J, with 10 bases between the two ends. The CDR3 nucleotides read TGTGCCAGCAGTTACGTGGGGCCGTCAGATACGCAGTATTTT. Its protein is CASSYVGPSDTQYF.

The CDR3 reads CASRCIGTLSSYEQYF. CDR3 nucleotides: TGTGCCAGCAGATGTATCGGGACTCTGAGCTCCTACGAGCAGTACTTC. The chain combines TRBV11-3 with TRBJ2-7; tentatively, D is TRBD2 (6 bases). Deletions cut 6 bases from V and 0 bases from J, with 18 bases between. CDR3 length: 16 amino acids. Germline V gene lookup returns CDR1 SGHNT and CDR2 YENEEA. Filled out from reference TRBV11-3 and TRBJ2-7, the complete variable domain reads EAGVVQSPRYKIIEKKQPVAFWCNPISGHNTLYWYLQNLGQGPELLIRYENEEAVDDSQLPKDRFSAERLKGVDSTLKIQPAELGDSAVYLCASRCIGTLSSYEQYFGPGTRLTVT.

The genes are TRBV5-4 and TRBJ2-7; 8 bases fit TRBD2. CDR1 and CDR2 from the germline V gene are SGHNT and YYREEE (reference sequence). Unmatched junction bases numbered 12, after V lost 5 bases and J lost 5 bases. This CDR3 spans 15 amino acids. The CDR3 here is CASSLRAGGYNEQYF. DNA for the CDR3: TGTGCCAGCAGTCTGAGGGCGGGAGGCTACAACGAGCAGTACTTC.

This chain links TRBV28 with TRBJ2-1; tentatively, D is TRBD1 (7 bases). Looked up from germline, CDR1 is MDHEN and CDR2 is SYDVKM. V gave up 2 bases and J gave up 3 bases, with 14 bases separating them. This CDR3 has 16 residues. CDR3 region: CASSLRRGTDYNEQFF. The CDR3 DNA reads as TGTGCCAGCAGTTTACGACGGGGGACAGACTACAATGAGCAGTTCTTC.

The rearrangement joins TRBV20-1 to TRBJ1-6; no clear D. The V and J ends lost 3 bases and 0 bases respectively, with 15 bases between them. CDR1 and CDR2 (germline): DFQATT, SNEGSKA (reference sequence). This CDR3 is built from 17 residues. DNA of the CDR3: TGCAGTGCTAGTTCCCGTGGCAGTCGCTCCTATAATTCACCCCTCCACTTT. Amino acid sequence: CSASSRGSRSYNSPLHF.

The CDR3 DNA reads as TGTGCCAGCAGCCAACAGGGACAGGGAAAGGATCAGCCCCAGCATTTT. Its translation: CASSQQGQGKDQPQHF. The rearrangement uses TRBV3-1 (or the pseudogene TRBV3-2) and TRBJ1-5; 9 positions agree with TRBD1. V shed 2 bases, J shed 5 bases, and the junction held 7 bases outside the gene matches. This CDR3 has 16 residues. Germline-derived CDR1 and CDR2 are LGHDT and YNNKEL (reference sequence).

The chain joins TRBV10-3 to TRBJ1-1; no reliable D call. Between the trimmed V and J ends, which lost 0 bases and 1 base, there was a span of 9 bases. CDR1 is ENHRY and CDR2 is SYGVKD in the germline V gene. This CDR3 spans 15 amino acids. The CDR3, as DNA: TGTGCCATCAGTGAGTCGATAGCCGGGAACACTGAAGCTTTCTTT. Protein: CAISESIAGNTEAFF.